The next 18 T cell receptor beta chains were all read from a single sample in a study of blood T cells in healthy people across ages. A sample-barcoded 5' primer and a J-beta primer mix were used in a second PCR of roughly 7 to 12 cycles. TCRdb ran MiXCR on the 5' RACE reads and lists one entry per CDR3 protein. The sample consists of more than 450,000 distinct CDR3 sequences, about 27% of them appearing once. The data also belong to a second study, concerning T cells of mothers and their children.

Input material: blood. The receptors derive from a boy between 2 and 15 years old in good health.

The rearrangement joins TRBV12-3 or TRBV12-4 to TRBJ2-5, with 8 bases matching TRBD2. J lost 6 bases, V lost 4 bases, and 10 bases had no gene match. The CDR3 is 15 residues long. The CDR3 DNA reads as TGTGCCAGCAGTTCCCAAAGCGGGAGTAGCAAGACCCAGTACTTC. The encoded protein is CASSSQSGSSKTQYF.

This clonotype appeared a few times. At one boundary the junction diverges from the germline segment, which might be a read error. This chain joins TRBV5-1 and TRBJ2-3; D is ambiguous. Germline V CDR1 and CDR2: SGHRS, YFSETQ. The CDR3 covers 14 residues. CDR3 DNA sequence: TGTGCCAGCAGCAGGACCGACTTCACAGATACGCAGTATTTT. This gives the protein CASSRTDFTDTQYF.

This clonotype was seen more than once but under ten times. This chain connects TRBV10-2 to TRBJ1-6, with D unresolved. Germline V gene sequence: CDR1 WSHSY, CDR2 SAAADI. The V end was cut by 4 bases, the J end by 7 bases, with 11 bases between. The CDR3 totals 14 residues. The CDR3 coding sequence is TGCGCCAGCAGTGGAGAGGAGAAGAATTCACCCCTCCACTTT. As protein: CASSGEEKNSPLHF.

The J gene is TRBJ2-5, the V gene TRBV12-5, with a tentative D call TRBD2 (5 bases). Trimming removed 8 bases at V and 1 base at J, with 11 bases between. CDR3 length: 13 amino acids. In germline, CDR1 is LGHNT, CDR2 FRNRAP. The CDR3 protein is CASLRGSQETQYF. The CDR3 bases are TGTGCTAGTCTCCGGGGATCCCAAGAGACCCAGTACTTC. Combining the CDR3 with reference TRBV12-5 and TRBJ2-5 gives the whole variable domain DARVTQTPRHKVTEMGQEVTMRCQPILGHNTVFWYRQTMMQGLELLAYFRNRAPLDDSGMPKDRFSAEMPDATLATLKIQPSEPRDSAVYFCASLRGSQETQYFGPGTRLLVL.

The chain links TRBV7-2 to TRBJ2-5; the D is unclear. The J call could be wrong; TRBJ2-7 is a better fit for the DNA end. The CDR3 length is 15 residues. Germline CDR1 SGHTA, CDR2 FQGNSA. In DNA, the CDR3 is TGTGCCAGCAGCTTATCCAAGCGTAGCTCCTACGAGCAGTACTTC. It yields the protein CASSLSKRSSYEQYF.

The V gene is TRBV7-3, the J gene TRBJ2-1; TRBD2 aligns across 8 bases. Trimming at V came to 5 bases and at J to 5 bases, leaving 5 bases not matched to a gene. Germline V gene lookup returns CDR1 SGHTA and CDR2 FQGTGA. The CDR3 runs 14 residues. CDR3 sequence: CASSLSGSNNEQFF. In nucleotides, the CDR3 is TGTGCCAGCAGCCTCAGCGGGAGCAACAATGAGCAGTTCTTC.

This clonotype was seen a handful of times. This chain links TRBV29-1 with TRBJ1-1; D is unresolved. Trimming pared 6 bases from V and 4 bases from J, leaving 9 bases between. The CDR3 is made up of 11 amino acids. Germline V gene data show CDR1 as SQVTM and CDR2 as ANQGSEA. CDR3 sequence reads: CSVGMVTEAFF. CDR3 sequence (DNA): TGCAGCGTAGGGATGGTCACTGAAGCTTTCTTT.

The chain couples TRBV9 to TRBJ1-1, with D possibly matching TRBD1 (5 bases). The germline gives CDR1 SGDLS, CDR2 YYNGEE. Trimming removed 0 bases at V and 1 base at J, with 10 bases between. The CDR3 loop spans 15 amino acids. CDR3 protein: CASSVEAGRNTEAFF. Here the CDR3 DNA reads TGTGCCAGCAGCGTAGAGGCAGGGCGGAACACTGAAGCTTTCTTT.

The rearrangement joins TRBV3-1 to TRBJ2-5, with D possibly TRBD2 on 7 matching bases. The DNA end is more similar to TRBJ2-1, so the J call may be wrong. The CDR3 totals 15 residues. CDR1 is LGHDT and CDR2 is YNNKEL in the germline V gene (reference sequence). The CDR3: CASSQGAGAGLEQFF. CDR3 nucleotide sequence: TGTGCCAGCAGCCAAGGCGCGGGGGCGGGACTCGAGCAGTTCTTC.

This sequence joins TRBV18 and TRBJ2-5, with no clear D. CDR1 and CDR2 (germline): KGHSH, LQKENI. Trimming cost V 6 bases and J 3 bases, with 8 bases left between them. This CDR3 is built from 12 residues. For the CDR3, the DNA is TGTGCCAGCTCGCAAAGGGAAGAGACCCAGTACTTC. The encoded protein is CASSQREETQYF.

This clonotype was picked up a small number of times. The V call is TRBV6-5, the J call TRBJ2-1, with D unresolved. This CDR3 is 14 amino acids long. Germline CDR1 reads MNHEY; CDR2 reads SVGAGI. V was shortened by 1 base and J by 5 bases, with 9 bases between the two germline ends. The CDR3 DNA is TGTGCCAGCAGTTACTTTCGAGAAAACAATGAGCAGTTCTTC. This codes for CASSYFRENNEQFF.

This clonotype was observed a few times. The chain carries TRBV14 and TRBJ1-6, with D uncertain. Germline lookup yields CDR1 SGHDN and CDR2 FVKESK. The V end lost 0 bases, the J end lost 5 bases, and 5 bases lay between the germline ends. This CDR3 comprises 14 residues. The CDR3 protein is CASSQDRHNSPLHF. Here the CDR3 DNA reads TGTGCCAGCAGCCAAGACAGACATAATTCACCCCTCCACTTT.

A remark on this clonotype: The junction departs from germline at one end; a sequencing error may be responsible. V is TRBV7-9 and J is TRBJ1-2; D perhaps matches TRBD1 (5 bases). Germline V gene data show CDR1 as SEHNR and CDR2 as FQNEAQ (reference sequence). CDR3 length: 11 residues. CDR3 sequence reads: CTSSPGSGYTF. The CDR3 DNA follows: TGTACCAGCAGTCCAGGGAGCGGCTACACCTTC.

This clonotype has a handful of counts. Here the CDR3 DNA reads TGCAGTGCTGGAGTTAAGACCCAGTACTTC. The encoded protein is CSAGVKTQYF. The V and J genes are TRBV20-1 and TRBJ2-5; D not certain. Germline V gene data show CDR1 as DFQATT and CDR2 as SNEGSKA (reference sequence). V lost 5 bases, J lost 6 bases, and 7 bases lay in between. CDR3 length: 10 residues.

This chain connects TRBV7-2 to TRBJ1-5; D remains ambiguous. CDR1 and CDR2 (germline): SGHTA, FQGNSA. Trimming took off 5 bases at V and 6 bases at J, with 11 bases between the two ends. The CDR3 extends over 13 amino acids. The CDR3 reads CASSPYKGQPQHF. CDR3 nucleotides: TGTGCCAGCAGCCCCTATAAGGGTCAGCCCCAGCATTTT.

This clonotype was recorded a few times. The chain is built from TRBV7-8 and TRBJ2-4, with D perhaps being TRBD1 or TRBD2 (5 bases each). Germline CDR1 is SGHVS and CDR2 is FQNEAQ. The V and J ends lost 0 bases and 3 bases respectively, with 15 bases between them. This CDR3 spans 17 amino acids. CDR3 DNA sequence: TGTGCCAGCAGCTTAGCGCGGGCAGGGAAGGACAAAAACATTCAGTACTTC. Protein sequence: CASSLARAGKDKNIQYF.

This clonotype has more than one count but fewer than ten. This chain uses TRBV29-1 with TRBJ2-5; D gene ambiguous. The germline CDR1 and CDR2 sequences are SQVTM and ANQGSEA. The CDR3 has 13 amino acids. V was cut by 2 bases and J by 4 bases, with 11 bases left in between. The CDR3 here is CSVENGPTETQYF. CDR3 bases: TGCAGCGTTGAAAATGGGCCAACAGAGACCCAGTACTTC. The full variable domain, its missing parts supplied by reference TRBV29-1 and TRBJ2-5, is SAVISQKPSRDICQRGTSLTIQCQVDSQVTMMFWYRQQPGQSLTLIATANQGSEATYESGFVIDKFPISRPNLTFSTLTVSNMSPEDSSIYLCSVENGPTETQYFGPGTRLLVL.

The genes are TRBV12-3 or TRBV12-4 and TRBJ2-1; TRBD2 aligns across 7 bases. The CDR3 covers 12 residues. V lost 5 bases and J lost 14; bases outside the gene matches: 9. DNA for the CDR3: TGTGCCAGCAGTATCGGGGACTATAGGGAGTTCTTC. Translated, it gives CASSIGDYREFF.